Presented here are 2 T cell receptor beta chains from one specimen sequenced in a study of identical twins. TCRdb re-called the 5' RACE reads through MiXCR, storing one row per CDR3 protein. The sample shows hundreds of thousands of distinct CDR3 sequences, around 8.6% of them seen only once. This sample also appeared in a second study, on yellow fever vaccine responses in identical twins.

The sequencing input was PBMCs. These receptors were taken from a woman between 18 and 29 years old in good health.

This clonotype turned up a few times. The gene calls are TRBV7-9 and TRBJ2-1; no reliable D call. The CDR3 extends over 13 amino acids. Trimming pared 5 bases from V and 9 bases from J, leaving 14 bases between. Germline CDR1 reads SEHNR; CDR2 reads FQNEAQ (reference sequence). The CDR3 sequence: CASSDGLVGEQFF. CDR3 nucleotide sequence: TGTGCCAGCAGCGACGGGCTAGTGGGTGAGCAGTTCTTC.

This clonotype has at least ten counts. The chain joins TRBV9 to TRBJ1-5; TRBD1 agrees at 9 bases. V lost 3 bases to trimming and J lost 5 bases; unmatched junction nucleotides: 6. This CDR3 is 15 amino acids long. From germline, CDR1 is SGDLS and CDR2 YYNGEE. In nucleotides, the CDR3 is TGTGCCAGCAGCGACAGGGGGCTTCCCTATCAGCCCCAGCATTTT. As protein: CASSDRGLPYQPQHF.